These 17 T cell receptor beta chains share one sample of origin, sequenced in a study of spatial heterogeneity in lung cancer. TCRdb used MiXCR to reprocess the 5' RACE reads, holding one entry per CDR3 protein. The table has around 120,000 distinct CDR3 sequences, 10% to 15% seen once. Indicated time point: blood at routine non-recurrence follow-up after resection. Unsorted whole RNA from tumor, nontumor lung or frozen PBMC underwent sequencing. The source was PBMCs, collected at follow-up. The receptors were sampled from a male donor with early-stage non-small cell lung cancer.

The CDR3 here is CASSYSVRHLMTYEQYF. The CDR3 DNA is TGTGCCAGCAGTTACTCCGTTAGACATTTGATGACCTACGAGCAGTACTTC. The rearrangement joins TRBV6-2 or TRBV6-3 to TRBJ2-7; D unresolved. This CDR3 is 17 amino acids long. V lost 0 bases to trimming and J lost 2 bases, with 17 bases between them. Germline V gene data show CDR1 as MNHEY and CDR2 as SVGEGT.

This clonotype was detected many times. The chain uses TRBV9 and TRBJ1-2; TRBD1 aligns across 9 bases. Germline CDR1 is SGDLS and CDR2 is YYNGEE. The CDR3 has 15 residues. With 4 bases clipped from V and 4 bases from J, the junction kept 8 bases outside the gene matches. The DNA of the CDR3 is TGTGCCAGCAGCTCTAACAGGGGGCGAGGCTATGGCTACACCTTC. Its translation: CASSSNRGRGYGYTF.

This clonotype was seen at least ten times. A read error may produce the germline difference seen at one junction end. This chain links TRBV28 with TRBJ1-5; D is unresolved. Germline values: CDR1 MDHEN, CDR2 SYDVKM. CDR3 size: 12 residues. The CDR3 nucleotides are TGTGCCAGCTCCCTTAGCGATCAGCCCCAGCATTTT. It yields the protein CASSLSDQPQHF. Variable domain in full (rest from reference TRBV28 and TRBJ1-5): DVKVTQSSRYLVKRTGEKVFLECVQDMDHENMFWYRQDPGLGLRLIYFSYDVKMKEKGDIPEGYSVSREKKERFSLILESASTNQTSMYLCASSLSDQPQHFGDGTRLSIL.

This clonotype was seen many times. The rearrangement uses TRBV4-2 and TRBJ2-1; 11 nucleotides align to TRBD1. The V gene's germline CDR1 is LGHNA and CDR2 YNFKEQ. The CDR3 is 16 residues long. Unmatched junction bases numbered 5, after V lost 1 base and J lost 6 bases. CDR3 protein: CASSQVGQGAINEQFF. CDR3 DNA sequence: TGTGCCAGCAGCCAAGTTGGACAGGGGGCTATCAATGAGCAGTTCTTC.

This clonotype has ten or more counts. This chain connects TRBV5-1 to TRBJ1-2; D may be TRBD1 (5 bases). This CDR3 is 14 amino acids long. Trimming cost V 2 bases and J 3 bases, with 11 bases left between them. CDR1 and CDR2 from the germline V gene are SGHRS and YFSETQ. The CDR3 sequence is CASSLIGGDYGYTF. The CDR3 region has the DNA TGCGCCAGCAGCTTAATTGGGGGAGACTATGGCTACACCTTC.

At least ten counts were recorded for this clonotype. This chain connects TRBV19 to TRBJ2-2; TRBD2 might be the D (6 bases). This CDR3 is built from 14 residues. V lost 1 base and J 5 bases, leaving 8 bases between the germline ends. Germline V lookup: CDR1 LNHDA, CDR2 SQIVND (reference sequence). The CDR3, as DNA: TGTGCCAGTAGTATAGGGGCGGGGACCGGGGAGCTGTTTTTT. It translates to CASSIGAGTGELFF.

This clonotype has only a few counts. The chain is built from TRBV12-3 or TRBV12-4 and TRBJ1-2; D call uncertain. This CDR3 region has 13 residues. Trimming pared 6 bases from V and 2 bases from J, leaving 10 bases between. Written as DNA, the CDR3 is TGTGCCAGCAGCCACCCCGGAAACTATGGCTACACCTTC. This codes for CASSHPGNYGYTF.

This chain connects TRBV28 to TRBJ1-4; D unclear. The CDR3 spans 16 residues. V lost 2 bases to trimming and J lost 1 base, with 11 bases between them. In germline, CDR1 is MDHEN, CDR2 SYDVKM. The DNA of the CDR3 is TGTGCCAGCAGTTTAGCAAGGGCTCTAACTAATGAAAAACTGTTTTTT. Protein sequence: CASSLARALTNEKLFF.

This clonotype was observed a few times. This chain uses TRBV24-1 with TRBJ2-3; D perhaps matches TRBD1 (5 bases). The germline CDR1 and CDR2 sequences are KGHDR and SFDVKD. This CDR3 region has 14 residues. The V end lost 4 bases, the J end lost 2 bases, and 9 bases lay between the germline ends. Written as DNA, the CDR3 is TGTGCCACCAGTGACTCCAGGGCCACAGATACGCAGTATTTT. Its translation: CATSDSRATDTQYF.

Only a few counts were recorded for this clonotype. The chain has TRBV12-3 or TRBV12-4 and TRBJ2-2; 7 nucleotides match TRBD1. V dropped 4 bases and J dropped 4; count of bases not matched to a gene: 9. The CDR3 sequence is 16 residues long. This chain's CDR3 is CASSSLGQPVTGELFF. In nucleotides, the CDR3 is TGTGCCAGCAGTTCCTTGGGACAGCCCGTCACCGGGGAGCTGTTTTTT.

This clonotype has at least ten counts. The genes are TRBV20-1 and TRBJ2-7; D is uncertain. The ends were cut back, 0 bases at V and 4 bases at J, with 7 bases in the middle. Germline values: CDR1 DFQATT, CDR2 SNEGSKA (reference sequence). This CDR3 contains 12 residues. The CDR3 loop is CSAREVLYEQYF. Here the CDR3 DNA reads TGCAGTGCTAGAGAAGTCCTTTACGAGCAGTACTTC.

As regards this clonotype: The junction departs from the called germline gene at one end, perhaps through a read error. This chain connects TRBV6-2 or TRBV6-3 to TRBJ2-2; 7 nucleotides line up with TRBD2. The CDR3 is 14 residues long. CDR1 MNHEY and CDR2 SVGEGT come from the germline V gene. The CDR3, as DNA: TGTTCCAGCAGTTACTTTAGACTAGCAGAGGAGCTGTTTTTT. Translated: CSSSYFRLAEELFF.

This clonotype was seen a handful of times. The chain is built from TRBV21-1 and TRBJ1-1. TRBV21-1 is termed a pseudogene. There are 13 residues in the CDR3. The DNA for the CDR3 is TGTGCCAGCAGCAAAATGGAGGGCGCTGAAGCTTTCTTT. Encoded protein: CASSKMEGAEAFF.

This rearrangement joins TRBV5-1 to TRBJ1-1; D is undetermined. Germline V gives CDR1 SGHRS, CDR2 YFSETQ. The CDR3 is 15 residues long. Deletions cut 0 bases from V and 0 bases from J, with 9 bases between. The chain's CDR3 is CASSLGPGVNTEAFF. As DNA, the CDR3 is TGCGCCAGCAGCTTGGGACCGGGCGTGAACACTGAAGCTTTCTTT.

This clonotype was recorded once. V gene TRBV28 combines with J gene TRBJ1-4; D not certain. Germline V gene lookup returns CDR1 MDHEN and CDR2 SYDVKM. Trimming took 10 bases from V and 6 from J, leaving 12 bases between them. The CDR3 is 12 amino acids. In nucleotides, the CDR3 is TGTGCCAACTCCGGATCGGATGAAAAACTGTTTTTT. Translation gives CANSGSDEKLFF.

This clonotype was recorded once. J is TRBJ1-1 and V is TRBV14, with TRBD1 matching over 8 bases. CDR3 size: 12 residues. After removal of 5 bases from V and 9 bases from J, the junction contained 5 bases not matched to a gene. Looked up from germline, CDR1 is SGHDN and CDR2 is FVKESK. CDR3 in DNA: TGTGCCAGCAGCTCCCGGACAGGGAAAGCTTTCTTT. Residues: CASSSRTGKAFF.

V usage is TRBV11-2 and J usage is TRBJ2-7; D perhaps matches TRBD2 (5 bases). Trimming removed 1 base at V and 1 base at J, with 11 bases between. There are 15 residues in the CDR3. Germline V gene lookup returns CDR1 SGHAT and CDR2 FQNNGV. CDR3 nucleotides: TGTGCCAGCAGCTTAGCGGGATCAGGATCCTACGAGCAGTACTTC. This encodes CASSLAGSGSYEQYF. The complete variable domain, with remaining parts taken from reference TRBV11-2 and TRBJ2-7, reads EAGVAQSPRYKIIEKRQSVAFWCNPISGHATLYWYQQILGQGPKLLIQFQNNGVVDDSQLPKDRFSAERLKGVDSTLKIQPAKLEDSAVYLCASSLAGSGSYEQYFGPGTRLTVT.